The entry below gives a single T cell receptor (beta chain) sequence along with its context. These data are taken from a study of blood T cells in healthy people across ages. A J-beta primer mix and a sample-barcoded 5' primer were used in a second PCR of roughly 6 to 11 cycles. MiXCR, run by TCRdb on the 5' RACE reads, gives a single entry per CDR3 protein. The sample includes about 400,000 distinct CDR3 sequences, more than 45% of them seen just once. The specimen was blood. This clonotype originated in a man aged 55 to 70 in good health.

The CDR3 protein is CASSAGTAGAYEQYF. In DNA form, the CDR3 reads TGCGCCAGCAGTGCCGGGACAGCGGGTGCATACGAGCAGTACTTC. The chain recombines TRBV5-1 with TRBJ2-5, with D possibly matching TRBD1 (7 bases). The DNA end lines up better with TRBJ2-7; the J call may be wrong. Germline V gene sequence: CDR1 SGHRS, CDR2 YFSETQ. This CDR3 contains 15 residues.